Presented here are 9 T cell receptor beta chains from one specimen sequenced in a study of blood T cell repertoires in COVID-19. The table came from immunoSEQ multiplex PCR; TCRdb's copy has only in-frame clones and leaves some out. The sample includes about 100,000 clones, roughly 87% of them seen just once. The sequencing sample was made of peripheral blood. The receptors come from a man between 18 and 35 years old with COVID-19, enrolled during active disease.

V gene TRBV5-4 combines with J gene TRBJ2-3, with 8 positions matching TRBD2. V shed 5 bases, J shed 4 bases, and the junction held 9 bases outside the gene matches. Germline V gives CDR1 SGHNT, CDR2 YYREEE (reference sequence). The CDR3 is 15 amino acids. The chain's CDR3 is CASSFGLAGPDTQYF. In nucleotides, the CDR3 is TGTGCCAGCAGTTTTGGACTAGCAGGACCAGATACGCAGTATTTT.

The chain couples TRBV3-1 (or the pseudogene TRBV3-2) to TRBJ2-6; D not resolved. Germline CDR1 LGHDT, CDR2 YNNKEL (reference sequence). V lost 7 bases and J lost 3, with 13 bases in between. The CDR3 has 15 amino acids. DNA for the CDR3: TGTGCCAGCAACAAAGCCGCAGGTGGGGCCAACGTCCTGACTTTC. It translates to CASNKAAGGANVLTF.

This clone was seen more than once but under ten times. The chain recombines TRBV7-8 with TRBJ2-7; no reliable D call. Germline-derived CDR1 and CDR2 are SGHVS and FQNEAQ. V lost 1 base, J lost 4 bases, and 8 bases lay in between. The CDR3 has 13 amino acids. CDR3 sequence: CASSLGSLYEQYF. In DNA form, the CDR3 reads TGTGCCAGCAGCTTAGGGTCCCTATACGAGCAGTACTTC. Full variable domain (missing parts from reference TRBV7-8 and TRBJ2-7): GAGVSQSPRYKVAKRGQDVALRCDPISGHVSLFWYQQALGQGPEFLTYFQNEAQLDKSGLPSDRFFAERPEGSVSTLKIQRTQQEDSAVYLCASSLGSLYEQYFGPGTRLTVT.

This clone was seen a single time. CDR3 residues: CASSPLGTGGSYNEQFF. Here the CDR3 DNA reads TGTGCCAGCTCACCACTAGGGACAGGGGGCTCCTACAATGAGCAGTTCTTC. The chain is built from TRBV18 and TRBJ2-1, with 11 bases matching TRBD1. J lost 0 bases, V lost 1 base, and 2 bases had no gene match. Germline lookup yields CDR1 KGHSH and CDR2 LQKENI. CDR3 length: 17 amino acids.

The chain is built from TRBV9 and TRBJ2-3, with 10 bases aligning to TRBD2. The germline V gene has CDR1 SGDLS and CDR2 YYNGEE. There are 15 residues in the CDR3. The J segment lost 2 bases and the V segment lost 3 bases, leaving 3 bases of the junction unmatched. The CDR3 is CASSDGTSDTDTQYF. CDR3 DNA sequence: TGTGCCAGCAGCGACGGGACTAGCGACACAGATACGCAGTATTTT. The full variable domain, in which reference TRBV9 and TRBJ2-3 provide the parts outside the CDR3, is DSGVTQTPKHLITATGQRVTLRCSPRSGDLSVYWYQQSLDQGLQFLIQYYNGEERAKGNILERFSAQQFPDLHSELNLSSLELGDSALYFCASSDGTSDTDTQYFGPGTRLTVL.

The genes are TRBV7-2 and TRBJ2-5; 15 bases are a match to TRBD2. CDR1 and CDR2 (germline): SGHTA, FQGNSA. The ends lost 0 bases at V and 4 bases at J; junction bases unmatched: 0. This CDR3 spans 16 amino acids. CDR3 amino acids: CASSLAGLAGGETQYF. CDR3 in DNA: TGTGCCAGCAGCTTAGCGGGACTAGCGGGAGGAGAGACCCAGTACTTC.

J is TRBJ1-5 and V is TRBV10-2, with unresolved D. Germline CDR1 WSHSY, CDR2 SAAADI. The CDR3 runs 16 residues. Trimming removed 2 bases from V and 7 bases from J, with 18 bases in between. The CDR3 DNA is TGCGCCAGCAGTGAGGGTATTGGGCTGGGAGGGCAGCCCCAGCATTTT. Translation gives CASSEGIGLGGQPQHF.

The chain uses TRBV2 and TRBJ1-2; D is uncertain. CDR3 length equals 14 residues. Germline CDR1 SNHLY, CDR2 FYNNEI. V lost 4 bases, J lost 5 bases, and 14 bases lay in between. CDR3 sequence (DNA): TGTGCCAGCAGTGGAGGGAATCACGCTTATGGCTACACCTTC. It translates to CASSGGNHAYGYTF.

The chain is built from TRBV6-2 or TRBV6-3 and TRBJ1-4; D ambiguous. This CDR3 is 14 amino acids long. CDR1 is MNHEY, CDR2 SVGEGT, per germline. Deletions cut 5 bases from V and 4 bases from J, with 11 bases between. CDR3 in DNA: TGTGCCAGCAGTCACCTGGGCCGTAATGAAAAACTGTTTTTT. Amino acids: CASSHLGRNEKLFF.